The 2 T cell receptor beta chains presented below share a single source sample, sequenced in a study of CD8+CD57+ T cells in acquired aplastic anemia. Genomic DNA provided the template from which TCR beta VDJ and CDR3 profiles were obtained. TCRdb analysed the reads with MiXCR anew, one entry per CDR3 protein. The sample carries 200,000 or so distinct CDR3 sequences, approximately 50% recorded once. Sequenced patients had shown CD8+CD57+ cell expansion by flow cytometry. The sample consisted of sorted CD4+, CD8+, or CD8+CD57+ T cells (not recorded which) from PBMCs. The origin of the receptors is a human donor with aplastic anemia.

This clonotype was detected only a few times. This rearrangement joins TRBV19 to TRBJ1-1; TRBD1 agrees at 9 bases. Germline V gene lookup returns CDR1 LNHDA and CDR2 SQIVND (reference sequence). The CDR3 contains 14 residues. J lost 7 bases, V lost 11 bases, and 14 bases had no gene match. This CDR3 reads CAAVGTGRAIEAFF. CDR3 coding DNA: TGTGCCGCGGTGGGGACAGGGCGCGCCATTGAAGCTTTCTTT.

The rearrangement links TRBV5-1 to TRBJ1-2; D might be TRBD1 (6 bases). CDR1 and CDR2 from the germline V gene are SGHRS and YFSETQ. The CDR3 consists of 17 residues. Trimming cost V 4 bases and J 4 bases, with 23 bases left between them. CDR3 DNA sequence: TGCGCCAGCAGCCAAGCGCTTCATCCAGGGGTTGGCTATGGCTACACCTTC. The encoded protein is CASSQALHPGVGYGYTF.